The next 3 T cell receptor beta chains were all read from a single sample in a study of cytomegalovirus exposure and HLA in healthy donors. The PCR ran on 60 Vbeta and 13 Jbeta primers. Clones were read by immunoSEQ multiplex PCR, and TCRdb kept only the in-frame ones, dropping some. In the table there are a few hundred thousand clones, 84% of which are singletons. Specimen: PBMCs. The receptors shown here come from a woman aged 40-49 years in good health and CMV-seropositive.

The V call is TRBV7-9, the J call TRBJ2-7; 7 bases align to TRBD2. V lost 5 bases to trimming and J lost 1 base; unmatched junction nucleotides: 8. Germline V CDR1 and CDR2: SEHNR, FQNEAQ (reference sequence). This CDR3 spans 15 amino acids. As DNA, the CDR3 is TGTGCCAGCAGCGCGCTAGCGGTTCCATCCTACGAGCAGTACTTC. Its protein is CASSALAVPSYEQYF.

The chain recombines TRBV7-9 with TRBJ2-7; D perhaps matches TRBD2 (6 bases). The CDR3 is made up of 13 amino acids. The V end lost 5 bases, the J end lost 7 bases, and 15 bases lay between the germline ends. Germline-derived CDR1 and CDR2 are SEHNR and FQNEAQ (reference sequence). The CDR3 reads CASSPTGSGEQYF. CDR3 DNA: TGTGCCAGCAGCCCGACCGGGAGTGGGGAGCAGTACTTC. Complete variable domain (other parts from reference TRBV7-9 and TRBJ2-7): DTGVSQNPRHKITKRGQNVTFRCDPISEHNRLYWYRQTLGQGPEFLTYFQNEAQLEKSRLLSDRFSAERPKGSFSTLEIQRTEQGDSAMYLCASSPTGSGEQYFGPGTRLTVT.

This clone was seen more than once but under ten times. V gene TRBV29-1 combines with J gene TRBJ2-7; D is perhaps TRBD1 (5 bases). V gave up 0 bases and J gave up 4 bases, with 10 bases separating them. Germline V lookup: CDR1 SQVTM, CDR2 ANQGSEA. The CDR3 loop spans 13 amino acids. CDR3 coding DNA: TGCAGCGTTGAAGATGAACAGGTGTACGAGCAGTACTTC. Translated, it gives CSVEDEQVYEQYF.